The entry that follows covers one T cell receptor beta chain sequence. This CDR3 is built from 18 residues. CDR1 and CDR2 (germline): SGDLS, YYNGEE. Trimming removed 0 bases from V and 3 bases from J; junction bases left unmatched: 13. This record comes from a study of blood T cell repertoires in COVID-19. About the study: Acute and convalescent COVID-19 samples came from the United States, Italy and Spain. From T cells, B-cell-depleted T cells, or PBMCs came the material, which was cDNA or gDNA.

Clones were sequenced by immunoSEQ multiplex PCR, and TCRdb holds only the in-frame ones, with some missing. The sample has about 190,000 clones, approximately 79% seen once. The chain combines TRBV9 with TRBJ2-3; 7 nucleotides align to TRBD2. The TCR originated in a man in his 60s with active or convalescent COVID-19. Sequenced input: peripheral blood. DNA of the CDR3: TGTGCCAGCAGCGTAGCTAAAGGGAGGGGTTTTGGTACAGATACGCAGTATTTT. Translated: CASSVAKGRGFGTDTQYF.